The clone carrying this T cell receptor beta chain showed up many times. This entry belongs to a study of molecular identifiers for immune sequencing clone quantification. The CDR3 runs 15 residues. The germline CDR1 and CDR2 sequences are LGHNT and FRNRAP. Unmatched junction bases numbered 12, after V lost 5 bases and J lost 9 bases. Library preparation followed earlier protocols using designated TCR primers. MiXCR, applied by TCRdb to the PCR reads, yields one record per CDR3 protein. The data contain a few hundred thousand distinct CDR3 sequences, 25% of them singletons. The chain links TRBV12-5 to TRBJ2-3; 9 positions agree with TRBD2. The TCR was taken from a human donor in good health. Some libraries in this study had Jurkat cell RNA spiked in. The sample comprised naive CD8+ T cells from blood, with Jurkat cell RNA spiked in. Subset in this sample: FACS-sorted CD8+CD4-CCR7+CD45RA+ naive T cells. The CDR3 sequence: CASGNSGSGFDTQYF. The CDR3 DNA sequence: TGTGCTAGTGGTAATAGCGGGAGCGGGTTCGACACGCAGTATTTT.